These 12 T cell receptor beta chains were sequenced from one sample in a study of molecular identifiers for immune sequencing clone quantification. TCRdb re-analysed the PCR reads in MiXCR, keeping a single row per CDR3 protein. The data hold about 510,000 distinct CDR3 sequences, with about 25% observed a single time. Sequences were obtained from naive CD8+ T cells from blood, with Jurkat cell RNA spiked in. Subset: FACS-sorted CD8+CD4-CCR7+CD45RA+ naive T cells. These receptors all come from a human donor in good health. Some libraries in this study had Jurkat cell RNA spiked in.

This clonotype has more than one count but fewer than ten. The rearrangement links TRBV9 to TRBJ1-1; 7 nucleotides line up with TRBD1. The germline V gene has CDR1 SGDLS and CDR2 YYNGEE. The V segment lost 2 bases and the J segment 7 bases; nucleotides outside the gene matches: 5. This CDR3 comprises 13 residues. In DNA, the CDR3 is TGTGCCAGCAGCGTCACAGGGGAGTATGAAGCTTTCTTT. Protein product: CASSVTGEYEAFF.

This clonotype has a handful of counts. This sequence joins TRBV29-1 and TRBJ2-7, with D perhaps matching TRBD1 (6 bases). CDR3 length: 12 amino acids. CDR1 SQVTM and CDR2 ANQGSEA come from the germline V gene. Trimming left V 2 bases short and J 6 bases short, with 11 bases between. DNA of the CDR3: TGCAGCGTTGAAACCCCCAGGGGCGAGCAGTACTTC. It encodes CSVETPRGEQYF.

This clonotype appeared a few times. V usage is TRBV6-6 and J usage is TRBJ2-7; maybe TRBD2 (7 bases). Germline V gives CDR1 MNHNY, CDR2 SVGAGI (reference sequence). Trimming removed 6 bases at V and 2 bases at J, with 11 bases between. The CDR3 spans 13 residues. The CDR3 nucleotides are TGTGCCAGCAGGGGGGGGGCCCCCTACGAGCAGTACTTC. Its protein is CASRGGAPYEQYF.

Ten or more counts support this clonotype. This sequence joins TRBV3-1 and TRBJ2-5; 11 nucleotides match TRBD2. The CDR3 spans 17 residues. Trimming cost V 2 bases and J 2 bases; bases outside gene matches: 7. CDR1 LGHDT and CDR2 YNNKEL come from the germline V gene (reference sequence). The CDR3 loop is CASSQSLAGARQETQYF. CDR3 DNA sequence: TGTGCCAGCAGCCAATCACTAGCGGGGGCCAGACAAGAGACCCAGTACTTC.

Concerning this clonotype: At one end the junction does not follow the germline gene, possibly because of a read error. CDR3 nucleotide sequence: TGTGCCAGCAGCTTAGGGCAGTCCTATAATGAAAGACTGTTTTTT. It is translated as CASSLGQSYNERLFF. This chain joins TRBV7-8 and TRBJ1-4; the D is unclear. The CDR3 contains 15 residues. Germline lookup yields CDR1 SGHVS and CDR2 FQNEAQ. Combining the CDR3 with reference TRBV7-8 and TRBJ1-4 gives the whole variable domain GAGVSQSPRYKVAKRGQDVALRCDPISGHVSLFWYQQALGQGPEFLTYFQNEAQLDKSGLPSDRFFAERPEGSVSTLKIQRTQQEDSAVYLCASSLGQSYNERLFFGSGTQLSVL.

This clonotype has ten or more counts. V usage is TRBV12-3 or TRBV12-4 and J usage is TRBJ1-1; D is unclear. Trimming shortened V by 5 bases and J by 5 bases, and 15 bases separated the two germline ends. The CDR3 runs 14 residues. The DNA for the CDR3 is TGTGCCAGCAGTCCCATTGAAAAGCGGACTGAAGCTTTCTTT. Translation: CASSPIEKRTEAFF.

This clonotype came up a few times. This chain joins TRBV13 and TRBJ2-1; no definite D call. The V end lost 5 bases, the J end lost 4 bases, and 15 bases lay between the germline ends. CDR3 length: 15 residues. Per the germline V gene, CDR1 is PRHDT and CDR2 is FYEKMQ (reference sequence). The CDR3 DNA sequence: TGTGCCAGCAGCGGAGCCGAGACTGGGTACAATGAGCAGTTCTTC. Encoded protein: CASSGAETGYNEQFF.

This clonotype was detected many times. The rearrangement uses TRBV7-9 and TRBJ2-3, with D unclear. This CDR3 contains 12 residues. The germline CDR1 and CDR2 sequences are SEHNR and FQNEAQ (reference sequence). V shed 3 bases and J shed 4 bases, with 5 bases lying between them. CDR3 sequence (DNA): TGTGCCAGCAGCTTGATGGCAGATACGCAGTATTTT. Its translation: CASSLMADTQYF.

The sample holds many counts of this clonotype. CDR3 DNA sequence: TGTGCCAGCAGTTACTCGAAATCAACAGGGGGCACTGAAGCTTTCTTT. As protein: CASSYSKSTGGTEAFF. The gene calls are TRBV6-6 and TRBJ1-1; 8 bases match TRBD1. The CDR3 extends over 16 amino acids. The J segment lost 4 bases and the V segment lost 0 bases, leaving 7 bases of the junction unmatched. Germline CDR1 is MNHNY and CDR2 is SVGAGI (reference sequence).

The chain couples TRBV28 to TRBJ2-7; D is uncertain. The germline V gene encodes CDR1 MDHEN and CDR2 SYDVKM. V dropped 2 bases and J dropped 2 bases, with 13 bases sitting between them. The CDR3 totals 15 residues. The CDR3: CASSLRVYLTYEQYF. The CDR3 DNA is TGTGCCAGCAGTTTAAGGGTGTACCTTACCTACGAGCAGTACTTC.

Note on this clonotype: Germline is not matched at one junction end, which may reflect a read error. The chain has TRBV13 and TRBJ2-3; perhaps TRBD1 as D (7 bases). This CDR3 has 15 amino acids. In germline, CDR1 is PRHDT, CDR2 FYEKMQ (reference sequence). As DNA, the CDR3 is TGTGTCAGCGGCTCCGGCGGGACAGCATATTATACGCAGTATTTT. It specifies CVSGSGGTAYYTQYF.

This clonotype was seen a few times. V and J are TRBV6-2 or TRBV6-3 and TRBJ2-7, with 9 bases aligning to TRBD1. CDR1 MNHEY and CDR2 SVGEGT come from the germline V gene. The CDR3 loop spans 14 amino acids. Trimming at V came to 6 bases and at J to 7 bases, leaving 10 bases not matched to a gene. The CDR3 DNA reads as TGTGCCAGCAGCCTACAGGGGGCCATAGAAGAGCAGTACTTC. This codes for CASSLQGAIEEQYF.